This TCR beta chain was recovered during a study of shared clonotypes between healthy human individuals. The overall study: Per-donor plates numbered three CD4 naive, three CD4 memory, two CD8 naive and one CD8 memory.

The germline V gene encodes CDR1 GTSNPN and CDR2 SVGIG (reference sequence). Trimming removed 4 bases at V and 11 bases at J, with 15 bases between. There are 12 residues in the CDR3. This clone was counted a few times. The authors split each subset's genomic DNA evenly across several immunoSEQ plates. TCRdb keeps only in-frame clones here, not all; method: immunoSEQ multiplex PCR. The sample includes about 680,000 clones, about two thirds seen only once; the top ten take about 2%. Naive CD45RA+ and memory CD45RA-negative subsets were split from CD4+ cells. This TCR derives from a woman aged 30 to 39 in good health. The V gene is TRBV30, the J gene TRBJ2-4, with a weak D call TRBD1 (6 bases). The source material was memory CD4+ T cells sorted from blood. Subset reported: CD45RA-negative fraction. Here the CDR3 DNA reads TGTGCCTGGAATTCAGGGGTTGACGTTCAGTACTTC. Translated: CAWNSGVDVQYF.